These T cell receptor beta chains were read from a single sample in a study of CD8+CD57+ T cells in acquired aplastic anemia. From the reads, TCRdb called clonotypes with MiXCR, one entry per CDR3 protein. The sample includes around 210,000 distinct CDR3 sequences, approximately 65% of them seen just once. The sequenced sample consisted of sorted CD4+, CD8+, or CD8+CD57+ T cells (not recorded which) from PBMCs. The receptors were sampled from a human donor with aplastic anemia. Each CDR3 is given with its conserved first and last residue. Each record gives: clone size, J gene, V gene, D gene, CDR3 DNA, CDR3 protein. The D gene is left open where the match is weak. The size entry is marked missing in some rows and otherwise reads once, few, many or a size class.

abundance: -
j_gene: TRBJ1-1
v_gene: TRBV6-6
d_gene: -
CDR3nt: TGTGCCAGCAGTTACAGCAGTCTCGGGACTGAAGCTTTCTTT
CDR3aa: CASSYSSLGTEAFF

abundance: few
j_gene: TRBJ2-7
v_gene: TRBV15
d_gene: TRBD1
CDR3nt: TGTGCCACCAGCCCAAGTGGGGGACAGGGGGCCCGGGGGCAGTACTTC
CDR3aa: CATSPSGGQGARGQYF

abundance: -
j_gene: TRBJ2-7
v_gene: TRBV2
d_gene: -
CDR3nt: TGTGCCAGCAGTGCAGGTCCCTACGAGCAGTACTTC
CDR3aa: CASSAGPYEQYF

abundance: -
j_gene: TRBJ2-5
v_gene: TRBV10-1
d_gene: -
CDR3nt: TGCGCCAGCAGCCGAGACCTAAACGATAAGACCCAGTACTTC
CDR3aa: CASSRDLNDKTQYF

abundance: -
j_gene: TRBJ2-7
v_gene: TRBV9
d_gene: -
CDR3nt: TGTGCCAGCAGCGTAGATATGAAGGGAGCCGAGCAGTACTTC
CDR3aa: CASSVDMKGAEQYF

abundance: -
j_gene: TRBJ1-1
v_gene: TRBV19
d_gene: -
CDR3nt: TGTGCCACCGCGGGGGTGGGGAACACTGAAGCTTTCTTT
CDR3aa: CATAGVGNTEAFF

abundance: -
j_gene: TRBJ1-2
v_gene: TRBV10-3
d_gene: TRBD1
CDR3nt: TGTGCCATCAGTGAGGGGACAGGTGGTAACTATGGCTACACCTTC
CDR3aa: CAISEGTGGNYGYTF

abundance: -
j_gene: TRBJ2-6
v_gene: TRBV7-2
d_gene: -
CDR3nt: TGTGCCAGCAGCTTAGCGCCCTCTGGGGCCAACGTCCTGACTTTC
CDR3aa: CASSLAPSGANVLTF

abundance: -
j_gene: TRBJ2-5
v_gene: TRBV7-3
d_gene: -
CDR3nt: TGTGCCAGCAGCGACCGTGAGCAAGAGACCCAGTACTTC
CDR3aa: CASSDREQETQYF

abundance: -
j_gene: TRBJ2-1
v_gene: TRBV20-1
d_gene: -
CDR3nt: TGCAGTGCTAGGGCCCCTAAGACTACGCACAATGAGCAGTTCTTC
CDR3aa: CSARAPKTTHNEQFF

abundance: many
j_gene: TRBJ2-7
v_gene: TRBV7-9
d_gene: -
CDR3nt: TGTGCCAGCAGCTTAGAGACAGACATTTACGAGCAGTACTTC
CDR3aa: CASSLETDIYEQYF

abundance: few
j_gene: TRBJ2-7
v_gene: TRBV9
d_gene: -
CDR3nt: TGTGCCAGCAGCGTAGGATCGGATGAAGGGGACGAGCAGTACTTC
CDR3aa: CASSVGSDEGDEQYF

abundance: -
j_gene: TRBJ2-6
v_gene: TRBV15
d_gene: -
CDR3nt: TGTGCCACCAGCAGGCCTTATATCTCTGGGGCCGACGTCCTGACTTTC
CDR3aa: CATSRPYISGADVLTF

abundance: -
j_gene: TRBJ2-5
v_gene: TRBV2
d_gene: -
CDR3nt: TGTGCCACCAACTCAGAGGGACAAGAGACCCAGTACTTC
CDR3aa: CATNSEGQETQYF

abundance: -
j_gene: TRBJ2-7
v_gene: TRBV20-1
d_gene: TRBD2
CDR3nt: TGCAGTGCTAAACGTCGGGGACTAGCACTGGCCGAGCAGTACTTC
CDR3aa: CSAKRRGLALAEQYF

abundance: -
j_gene: TRBJ2-1
v_gene: TRBV24-1
d_gene: -
CDR3nt: TGTGCCACCAGTGATTTTGACCACAATGAGCAGTTCTTC
CDR3aa: CATSDFDHNEQFF

abundance: -
j_gene: TRBJ1-2
v_gene: TRBV7-9
d_gene: -
CDR3nt: TGTGCCAGCACTCCGGGCTTTTCGAGGGATGGCTACACCTTC
CDR3aa: CASTPGFSRDGYTF

abundance: many
j_gene: TRBJ1-1
v_gene: TRBV30
d_gene: -
CDR3nt: TGTGCCTGGAGTGTCCTCTCTAACACTGAAGCTTTCTTT
CDR3aa: CAWSVLSNTEAFF

abundance: -
j_gene: TRBJ2-1
v_gene: TRBV15
d_gene: -
CDR3nt: TGTGCCACCAGCAGCTTAGTTTCCATCCACAATGAGCAGTTCTTC
CDR3aa: CATSSLVSIHNEQFF

abundance: -
j_gene: TRBJ2-7
v_gene: TRBV24-1
d_gene: TRBD1
CDR3nt: TGTGCCACTATAGACAGGGGAGAGGTCAGCTCCTACGAGCAGTACTTC
CDR3aa: CATIDRGEVSSYEQYF

abundance: -
j_gene: TRBJ2-7
v_gene: TRBV7-9
d_gene: -
CDR3nt: TGTGCCAGCAGCTTAGCAGCTTTGGGCCTTTACGAGCAGTACTTC
CDR3aa: CASSLAALGLYEQYF

abundance: -
j_gene: TRBJ2-1
v_gene: TRBV24-1
d_gene: -
CDR3nt: TGTGCCACCAGTGAAGCAGCGACCGATGAGCAGTTCTTC
CDR3aa: CATSEAATDEQFF

abundance: -
j_gene: TRBJ1-2
v_gene: TRBV20-1
d_gene: -
CDR3nt: TGCAGTGCTAGGGGGGATACTTTCTATGGCTACACCTTC
CDR3aa: CSARGDTFYGYTF

abundance: -
j_gene: TRBJ1-4
v_gene: TRBV19
d_gene: TRBD1
CDR3nt: TGTGCCAGTAGTACCCCCGGGACAGGGGACGAAAAACTGTTTTTT
CDR3aa: CASSTPGTGDEKLFF

abundance: many
j_gene: TRBJ2-7
v_gene: TRBV6-5
d_gene: TRBD2
CDR3nt: TGTGCCAGCAGTCACCAGCCCTTGAGCGGGGGGGGGGACGAGCAGTACTTC
CDR3aa: CASSHQPLSGGGDEQYF

abundance: -
j_gene: TRBJ2-5
v_gene: TRBV4-1
d_gene: -
CDR3nt: TGTGCCAGCAGCCAAACAGCCAGGGACGAAGAGACCCAGTACTTC
CDR3aa: CASSQTARDEETQYF

abundance: many
j_gene: TRBJ2-2
v_gene: TRBV6-6
d_gene: TRBD2
CDR3nt: TGTGCCAGCAGCCGGACTAGCGGGGGGGCCGGGGAGCTGTTTTTT
CDR3aa: CASSRTSGGAGELFF

abundance: -
j_gene: TRBJ2-2
v_gene: TRBV19
d_gene: -
CDR3nt: TGTGCCAGTAGTGGGGGACTCCCCTTAAACACCGGGGAGCTGTTTTTT
CDR3aa: CASSGGLPLNTGELFF

abundance: few
j_gene: TRBJ2-7
v_gene: TRBV7-8
d_gene: -
CDR3nt: TGTGCCAGCAGCGCTCTGGGGGGCGAGCAGTACTTC
CDR3aa: CASSALGGEQYF

abundance: -
j_gene: TRBJ2-2
v_gene: TRBV6-4
d_gene: TRBD2
CDR3nt: TGTGCCAGCAGTGACAGCGGGGGGGCCTCGAACACCGGGGAGCTGTTTTTT
CDR3aa: CASSDSGGASNTGELFF

abundance: -
j_gene: TRBJ2-2
v_gene: TRBV7-9
d_gene: -
CDR3nt: TGTGCCAGCAGCCCCGTGTTGGTAACCGGGGAGCTGTTTTTT
CDR3aa: CASSPVLVTGELFF

abundance: -
j_gene: TRBJ2-5
v_gene: TRBV7-7
d_gene: -
CDR3nt: TGTGCCAGCAGCTTAGGGCGAAGGCAAGAGACCCAGTACTTC
CDR3aa: CASSLGRRQETQYF

abundance: -
j_gene: TRBJ2-5
v_gene: TRBV12-3/TRBV12-4
d_gene: TRBD1
CDR3nt: TGTGCCAGCAGTCACAGGGGGCCGGAGACCCAGTACTTC
CDR3aa: CASSHRGPETQYF

abundance: few
j_gene: TRBJ2-1
v_gene: TRBV15
d_gene: -
CDR3nt: TGTGCCACCAGCAGAGGGGGGGTGGTTGAGCAGTTCTTC
CDR3aa: CATSRGGVVEQFF

abundance: once
j_gene: TRBJ1-1
v_gene: TRBV29-1
d_gene: -
CDR3nt: TGCAGCGGGATGGGACCGCTGAACACTGAAGCTTTCTTT
CDR3aa: CSGMGPLNTEAFF

abundance: -
j_gene: TRBJ2-1
v_gene: TRBV29-1
d_gene: -
CDR3nt: TGCAGCGTCCGGGCCCCGGAAGGTCTATGGCAGTTCTTC
CDR3aa: CSVRAPEGLWQFF

abundance: -
j_gene: TRBJ1-5
v_gene: TRBV9
d_gene: TRBD1
CDR3nt: TGTGCCAGCAGCCTAGGACAGGCCAACAATCAGCCCCAGCATTTT
CDR3aa: CASSLGQANNQPQHF

abundance: -
j_gene: TRBJ2-7
v_gene: TRBV2
d_gene: TRBD2
CDR3nt: TGTGCCAGCAGTGCTCCAGGACTAGCGGGAGTTTACGAGCAGTACTTC
CDR3aa: CASSAPGLAGVYEQYF

abundance: -
j_gene: TRBJ2-1
v_gene: TRBV9
d_gene: -
CDR3nt: TGTGCCAGCAGCGGTCAGGCATACAATGAGCAGTTCTTC
CDR3aa: CASSGQAYNEQFF

abundance: few
j_gene: TRBJ2-7
v_gene: TRBV7-2
d_gene: TRBD1
CDR3nt: TGTGCCAGCAGCCCATGGACAGGGGAGAATTACGAGCAGTACTTC
CDR3aa: CASSPWTGENYEQYF